Presented here are 16 T cell receptor beta chains from one specimen sequenced in a study of vaccination and CD4 T cells after COVID-19. Cultured CD4+ T cells had their DNA profiled by the Oncomine TCR Beta short-read assay. Using its own MiXCR run on the PCR reads, TCRdb lists one record per CDR3 protein. The sample yields just under 20,000 distinct CDR3 sequences, approximately 48% seen once. These TCRs are of unknown antigen specificity. Treatment of the sample: approximately nine-day PBMC culture with coronavirus spike peptide pools or control peptides (ViraFEST assay). Source: CD4+ T cells from blood, cultured in vitro, taken after SARS-CoV-2 vaccination. The receptors shown here come from a human donor who had recovered from COVID-19.

With regard to this clonotype: Compared with germline, one end of the junction differs, possibly owing to a read error. The chain recombines TRBV24-1 with TRBJ2-3; D remains ambiguous. The germline CDR1 and CDR2 sequences are KGHDR and SFDVKD. The CDR3 covers 13 residues. This CDR3 reads CAINDAGTHTQYF. The CDR3 region has the DNA TGTGCCATCAACGATGCTGGCACACATACGCAGTATTTT.

This CDR3 reads CASTRLDGELFF. DNA for the CDR3: TGTGCCAGCACCCGTCTGGACGGGGAGCTGTTTTTT. The rearrangement joins TRBV12-3 or TRBV12-4 to TRBJ2-2; D remains unclear. CDR3 size: 12 residues. Trimming stripped 7 bases from V and 7 bases from J, with 10 bases between.

There are a few counts of this clonotype. This rearrangement joins TRBV20-1 to TRBJ1-1; TRBD1 is a possible D gene (6 bases). Trimming left V 1 base short and J 6 bases short, with 12 bases between. Germline CDR1 DFQATT, CDR2 SNEGSKA (reference sequence). There are 13 residues in the CDR3. For the CDR3, the DNA is TGCAGTGCTAGAGGACAGGTATCTTCTGAAGCTTTCTTT. Translation gives CSARGQVSSEAFF.

DNA of the CDR3: TGTGCCAGCAGCTTAGTATTTACCCCGTACAATGAGCAGTTCTTC. This translates into CASSLVFTPYNEQFF. The chain joins TRBV7-2 to TRBJ2-1, with D uncertain. The CDR3 contains 15 residues. V lost 1 base to trimming and J lost 4 bases, with 11 bases between them. The germline gives CDR1 SGHTA, CDR2 FQGNSA.

This clonotype showed up just a few times. The rearrangement links TRBV20-1 to TRBJ2-2; possibly TRBD1 for D (5 bases). This CDR3 is 13 amino acids long. Germline V gene sequence: CDR1 DFQATT, CDR2 SNEGSKA (reference sequence). The V gene lost 3 bases and the J gene lost 5 bases, with 10 bases spanning the gap. The CDR3 coding sequence is TGCAGTGCTAGCGTCGACAGTACCGGGGAGCTGTTTTTT. It translates to CSASVDSTGELFF.

The J gene is TRBJ1-1, the V gene TRBV7-2, with D hard to call. Between the trimmed V and J ends, which lost 1 base and 8 bases, there was a span of 5 bases. CDR1 and CDR2 (germline): SGHTA, FQGNSA. The CDR3 spans 11 residues. The CDR3 DNA is TGTGCCAGCAGCTTAGGCAGAGAAGCTTTCTTT. It translates to CASSLGREAFF.

This chain uses TRBV28 with TRBJ1-5, with 7 bases matching TRBD1. This CDR3 has 16 amino acids. The J segment lost 0 bases and the V segment lost 5 bases, leaving 7 bases of the junction unmatched. Germline CDR1 is MDHEN and CDR2 is SYDVKM. This CDR3 reads CASSIRQGDSNQPQHF. In DNA, the CDR3 is TGTGCCAGCAGTATACGACAGGGAGATAGCAATCAGCCCCAGCATTTT.

This clonotype was seen a few times. J is TRBJ2-5 and V is TRBV7-2, with unresolved D. CDR3 size: 15 residues. Germline V CDR1 and CDR2: SGHTA, FQGNSA. Trimming left V 0 bases short and J 5 bases short, with 13 bases between. The CDR3, as DNA: TGTGCCAGCAGCTTAGCGCTAACGGGCTGGGAGACCCAGTACTTC. Translation gives CASSLALTGWETQYF.

This clonotype occurred once. V usage is TRBV5-4 and J usage is TRBJ1-1; D not resolved. V was clipped by 2 bases and J by 8 bases, with 13 bases between them. The CDR3 runs 13 residues. The V gene's germline CDR1 is SGHNT and CDR2 YYREEE (reference sequence). The chain's CDR3 is CASSFTITGEAFF. CDR3 DNA sequence: TGTGCCAGCAGCTTTACTATCACGGGAGAAGCTTTCTTT.

This clonotype was counted only a few times. The rearrangement uses TRBV20-1 and TRBJ1-2; the D is unclear. Germline CDR1 and CDR2: DFQATT and SNEGSKA (reference sequence). The CDR3 totals 14 residues. The germline V and J ends were trimmed by 2 bases and 2 bases, with 12 bases remaining between them. The CDR3 spells CSARQGRMNYGYTF. The CDR3 DNA reads as TGCAGTGCTAGACAAGGCAGGATGAACTATGGCTACACCTTC.

This clonotype was picked up a small number of times. In nucleotides, the CDR3 is TGTGCCAGCAGCGGGCTAGCCCCTGGAACCTACGAGCAGTACTTC. This codes for CASSGLAPGTYEQYF. The chain carries TRBV11-1 and TRBJ2-7, with D perhaps matching TRBD2 (5 bases). Trimming left V 5 bases short and J 2 bases short, with 16 bases between. The V gene's germline CDR1 is SGHAT and CDR2 FQDESV (reference sequence). This CDR3 contains 15 residues.

V is TRBV11-3 and J is TRBJ2-3; D is tentatively TRBD1 or TRBD2 (5 bases each). The CDR3 sequence is 11 residues long. Germline values: CDR1 SGHNT, CDR2 YENEEA. The ends were cut back, 6 bases at V and 10 bases at J, with 11 bases in the middle. The CDR3 loop is CASRGDVAQYF. CDR3 nucleotides: TGTGCCAGCAGGGGGGACGTGGCGCAGTATTTT.

The CDR3 DNA reads as TGTGCCAGCAGTCCACCCCCGCGGGGAGCGGGAGGGACAGATACGCAGTATTTT. This translates into CASSPPPRGAGGTDTQYF. V gene TRBV27 combines with J gene TRBJ2-3, with 10 bases aligning to TRBD2. The CDR3 sequence is 18 residues long. V lost 5 bases to trimming and J lost 3 bases; unmatched junction nucleotides: 14. Germline V gene data show CDR1 as MNHEY and CDR2 as SMNVEV (reference sequence).

V gene TRBV10-3 combines with J gene TRBJ2-1; 12 nucleotides line up with TRBD2. V dropped 4 bases and J dropped 9; count of bases not matched to a gene: 10. CDR1 and CDR2 (germline): ENHRY, SYGVKD. The CDR3 has 16 residues. The CDR3 is CAISALTSGRSGEQFF. Written as DNA, the CDR3 is TGTGCCATCAGTGCCCTTACTAGCGGGAGGTCGGGTGAGCAGTTCTTC.

This clonotype was picked up a small number of times. The V and J genes are TRBV20-1 and TRBJ1-5, with D possibly matching TRBD1 (6 bases). The CDR3 covers 15 residues. The ends were cut back, 3 bases at V and 1 base at J, with 13 bases in the middle. CDR1 is DFQATT and CDR2 is SNEGSKA in the germline V gene (reference sequence). The CDR3: CSASSYRDSNQPQHF. The CDR3 region has the DNA TGCAGTGCTAGTTCTTACAGGGACAGCAATCAGCCCCAGCATTTT.

The chain carries TRBV6-5 and TRBJ2-1; 7 nucleotides agree with TRBD2. V shed 2 bases, J shed 5 bases, and the junction held 6 bases outside the gene matches. This CDR3 contains 15 residues. CDR1 and CDR2 (germline): MNHEY, SVGAGI. This CDR3 reads CASSYRLAANNEQFF. The CDR3, as DNA: TGTGCCAGCAGTTACAGGCTAGCGGCAAACAATGAGCAGTTCTTC.